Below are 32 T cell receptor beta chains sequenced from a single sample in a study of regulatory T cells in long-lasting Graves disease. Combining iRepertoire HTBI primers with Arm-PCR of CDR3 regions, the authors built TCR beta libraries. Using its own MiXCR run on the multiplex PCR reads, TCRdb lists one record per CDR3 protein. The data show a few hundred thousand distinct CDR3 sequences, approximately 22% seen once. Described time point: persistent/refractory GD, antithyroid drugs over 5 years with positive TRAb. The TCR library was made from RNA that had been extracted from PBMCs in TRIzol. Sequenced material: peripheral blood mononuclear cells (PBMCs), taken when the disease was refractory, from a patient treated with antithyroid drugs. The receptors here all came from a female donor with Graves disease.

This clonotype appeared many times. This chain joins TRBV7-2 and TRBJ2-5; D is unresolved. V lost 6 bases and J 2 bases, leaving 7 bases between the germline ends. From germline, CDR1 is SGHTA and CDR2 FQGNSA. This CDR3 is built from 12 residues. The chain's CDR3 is CASSSSQETQYF. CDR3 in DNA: TGTGCCAGCAGTAGCAGTCAAGAGACCCAGTACTTC.

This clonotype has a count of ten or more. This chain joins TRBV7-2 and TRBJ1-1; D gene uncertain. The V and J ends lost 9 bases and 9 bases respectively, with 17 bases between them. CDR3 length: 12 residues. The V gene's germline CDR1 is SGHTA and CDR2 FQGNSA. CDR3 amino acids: CASQLGKGKAFF. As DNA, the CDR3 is TGTGCCAGTCAGCTTGGGAAAGGGAAAGCTTTCTTT. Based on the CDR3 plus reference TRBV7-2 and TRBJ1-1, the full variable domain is GAGVSQSPSNKVTEKGKDVELRCDPISGHTALYWYRQSLGQGLEFLIYFQGNSAPDKSGLPSDRFSAERTGGSVSTLTIQRTQQEDSAVYLCASQLGKGKAFFGQGTRLTVV.

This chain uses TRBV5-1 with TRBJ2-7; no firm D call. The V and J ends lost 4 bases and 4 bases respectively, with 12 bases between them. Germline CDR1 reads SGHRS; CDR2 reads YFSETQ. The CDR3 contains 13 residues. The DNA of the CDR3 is TGCGCCAGCAGCCCCCGGTTAGGTTACGAGCAGTACTTC. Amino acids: CASSPRLGYEQYF.

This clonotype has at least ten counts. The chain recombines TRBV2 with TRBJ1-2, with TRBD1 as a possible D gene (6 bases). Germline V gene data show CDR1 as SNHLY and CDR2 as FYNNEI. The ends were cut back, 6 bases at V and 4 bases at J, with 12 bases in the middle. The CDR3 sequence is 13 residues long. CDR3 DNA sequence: TGTGCCAGCAGGGATACAGGGAGCTATGGCTACACCTTC. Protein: CASRDTGSYGYTF.

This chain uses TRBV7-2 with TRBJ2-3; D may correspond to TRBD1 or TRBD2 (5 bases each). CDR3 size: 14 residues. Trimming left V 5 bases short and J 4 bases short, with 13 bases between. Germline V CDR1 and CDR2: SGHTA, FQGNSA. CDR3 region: CASSHDLGPDTQYF. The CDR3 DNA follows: TGTGCCAGCAGCCACGATCTGGGACCAGATACGCAGTATTTT.

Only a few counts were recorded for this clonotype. CDR3 coding DNA: TGTGCCAGCAGTGGGTGGACGGCCTCTGGAAACACCATATATTTT. Its translation is CASSGWTASGNTIYF. This chain links TRBV25-1 with TRBJ1-3; D unresolved. The length of the CDR3 is 15 residues. Trimming left V 4 bases short and J 0 bases short, with 10 bases between. Germline V gives CDR1 MGHDK, CDR2 SYGVNS. The whole variable domain, remainder taken from reference TRBV25-1 and TRBJ1-3, is EADIYQTPRYLVIGTGKKITLECSQTMGHDKMYWYQQDPGMELHLIHYSYGVNSTEKGDLSSESTVSRIRTEHFPLTLESARPSHTSQYLCASSGWTASGNTIYFGEGSWLTVV.

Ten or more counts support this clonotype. The CDR3 loop is CATSGGGSYEQYF. The CDR3 DNA follows: TGTGCCACCAGCGGAGGGGGCTCCTACGAGCAGTACTTC. The chain links TRBV15 to TRBJ2-7, with D possibly being TRBD1 or TRBD2 (6 bases each). The CDR3 runs to 13 residues. Germline assignment: CDR1 LNHNV and CDR2 YYDKDF (reference sequence). Trimming left V 5 bases short and J 0 bases short, with 8 bases between.

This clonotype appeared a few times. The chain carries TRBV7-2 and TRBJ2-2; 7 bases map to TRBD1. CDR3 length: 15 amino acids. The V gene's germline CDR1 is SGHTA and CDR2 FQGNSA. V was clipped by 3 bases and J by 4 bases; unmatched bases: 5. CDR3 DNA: TGTGCCAGCAGCTTGGGACCAGGGGGCACCGGGGAGCTGTTTTTT. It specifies CASSLGPGGTGELFF. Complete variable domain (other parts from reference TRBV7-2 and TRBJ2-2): GAGVSQSPSNKVTEKGKDVELRCDPISGHTALYWYRQSLGQGLEFLIYFQGNSAPDKSGLPSDRFSAERTGGSVSTLTIQRTQQEDSAVYLCASSLGPGGTGELFFGEGSRLTVL.

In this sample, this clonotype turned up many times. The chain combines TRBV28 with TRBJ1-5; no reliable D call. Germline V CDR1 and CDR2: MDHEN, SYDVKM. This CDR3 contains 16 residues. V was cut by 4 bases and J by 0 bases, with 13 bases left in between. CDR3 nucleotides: TGTGCCAGCAGTTCGGTGGCCTGGGATAGCAATCAGCCCCAGCATTTT. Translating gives CASSSVAWDSNQPQHF.

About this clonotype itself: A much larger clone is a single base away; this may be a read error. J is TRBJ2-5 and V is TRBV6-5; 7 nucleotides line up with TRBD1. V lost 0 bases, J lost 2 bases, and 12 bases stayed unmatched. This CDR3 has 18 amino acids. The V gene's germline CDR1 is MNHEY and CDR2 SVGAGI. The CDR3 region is CASSYSSTDPGQQETQYF. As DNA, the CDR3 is TGTGCCAGCAGTTACTCTTCCACCGATCCGGGACAGCAAGAGACCCAGTACTTC.

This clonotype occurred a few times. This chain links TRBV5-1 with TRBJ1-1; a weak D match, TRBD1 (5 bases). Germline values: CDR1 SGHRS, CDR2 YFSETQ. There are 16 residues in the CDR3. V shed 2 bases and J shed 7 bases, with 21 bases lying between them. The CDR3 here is CASSLFGGSSGGEAFF. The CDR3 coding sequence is TGCGCCAGCAGCTTATTTGGTGGGTCCTCTGGGGGTGAAGCTTTCTTT.

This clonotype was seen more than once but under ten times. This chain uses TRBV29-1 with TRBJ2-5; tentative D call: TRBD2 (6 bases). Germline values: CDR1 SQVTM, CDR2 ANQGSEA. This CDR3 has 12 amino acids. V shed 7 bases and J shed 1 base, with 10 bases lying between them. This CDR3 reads CSGGGIQETQYF. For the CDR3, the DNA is TGCAGCGGTGGGGGGATCCAAGAGACCCAGTACTTC.

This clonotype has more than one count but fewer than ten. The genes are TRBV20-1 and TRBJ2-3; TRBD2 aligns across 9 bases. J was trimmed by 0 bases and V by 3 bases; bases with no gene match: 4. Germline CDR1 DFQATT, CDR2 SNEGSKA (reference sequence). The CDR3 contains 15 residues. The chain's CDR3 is CSARRTSVSTDTQYF. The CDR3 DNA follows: TGCAGTGCTAGGAGGACTAGCGTTAGCACAGATACGCAGTATTTT.

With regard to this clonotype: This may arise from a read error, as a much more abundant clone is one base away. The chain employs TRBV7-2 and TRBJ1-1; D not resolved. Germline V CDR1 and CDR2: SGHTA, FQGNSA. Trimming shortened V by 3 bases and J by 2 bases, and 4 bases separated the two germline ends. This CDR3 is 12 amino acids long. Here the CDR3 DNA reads TGTGCCAGCAGCTTCATAAACACTGAAGCTTTCTTT. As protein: CASSFINTEAFF.

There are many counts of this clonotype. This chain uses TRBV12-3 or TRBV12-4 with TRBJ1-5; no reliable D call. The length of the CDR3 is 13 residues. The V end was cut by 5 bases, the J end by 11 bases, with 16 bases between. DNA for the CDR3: TGTGCCAGCAGTGATGGACTGTTCTCGGCCCAGCATTTT. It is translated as CASSDGLFSAQHF.

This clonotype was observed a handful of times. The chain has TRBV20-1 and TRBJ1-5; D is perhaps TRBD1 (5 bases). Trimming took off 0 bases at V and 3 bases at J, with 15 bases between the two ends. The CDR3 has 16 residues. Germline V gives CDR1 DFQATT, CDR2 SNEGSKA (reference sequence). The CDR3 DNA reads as TGCAGTGCTAGAGATGGGGCGGCGTCCCTCAATCAGCCCCAGCATTTT. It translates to CSARDGAASLNQPQHF.

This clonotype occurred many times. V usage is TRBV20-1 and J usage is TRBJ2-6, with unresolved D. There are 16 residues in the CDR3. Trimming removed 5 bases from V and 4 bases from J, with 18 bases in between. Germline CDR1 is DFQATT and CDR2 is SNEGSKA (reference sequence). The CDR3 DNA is TGCAGTGCTCCCTGGGGATGGGTAATGGGGGCCAACGTCCTGACTTTC. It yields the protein CSAPWGWVMGANVLTF.

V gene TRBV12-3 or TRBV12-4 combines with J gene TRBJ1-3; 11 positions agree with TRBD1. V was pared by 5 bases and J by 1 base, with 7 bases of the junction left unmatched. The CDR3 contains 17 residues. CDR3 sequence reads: CASSHWTGGISGNTIYF. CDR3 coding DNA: TGTGCCAGCAGTCACTGGACAGGGGGCATATCTGGAAACACCATATATTTT.

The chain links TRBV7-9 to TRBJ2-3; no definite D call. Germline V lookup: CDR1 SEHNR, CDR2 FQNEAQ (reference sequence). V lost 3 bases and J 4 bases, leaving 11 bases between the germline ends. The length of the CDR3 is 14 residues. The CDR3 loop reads CASSFTIGADTQYF. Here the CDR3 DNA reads TGTGCCAGCAGCTTTACCATTGGCGCAGATACGCAGTATTTT.

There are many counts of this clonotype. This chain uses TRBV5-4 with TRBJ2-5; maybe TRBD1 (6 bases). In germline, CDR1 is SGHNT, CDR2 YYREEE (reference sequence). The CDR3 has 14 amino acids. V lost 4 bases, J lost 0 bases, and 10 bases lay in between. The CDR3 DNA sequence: TGTGCCAGCAGCCTGACAGGAAACCAAGAGACCCAGTACTTC. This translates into CASSLTGNQETQYF. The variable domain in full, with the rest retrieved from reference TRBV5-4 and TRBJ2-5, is ETGVTQSPTHLIKTRGQQVTLRCSSQSGHNTVSWYQQALGQGPQFIFQYYREEENGRGNFPPRFSGLQFPNYSSELNVNALELDDSALYLCASSLTGNQETQYFGPGTRLLVL.

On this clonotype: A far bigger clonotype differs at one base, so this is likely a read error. CDR3 sequence: CASRLRMSTEQTNYGYTF. CDR3 in DNA: TGTGCCAGCAGGCTTCGTATGTCAACCGAGCAAACTAACTATGGCTACACCTTC. V usage is TRBV6-4 and J usage is TRBJ1-2; D is unclear. The CDR3 loop spans 18 amino acids. Trimming left V 6 bases short and J 0 bases short, with 23 bases between. Germline CDR1 and CDR2: MRHNA and SNTAGT.

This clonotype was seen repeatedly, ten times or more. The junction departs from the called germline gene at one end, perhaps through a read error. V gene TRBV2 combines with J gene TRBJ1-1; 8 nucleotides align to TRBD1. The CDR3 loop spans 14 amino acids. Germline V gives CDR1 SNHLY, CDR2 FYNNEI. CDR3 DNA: TGTTCCAGCAGTGTGGGACAGGTAGCGCCTGAAGCTTTCTTT. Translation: CSSSVGQVAPEAFF. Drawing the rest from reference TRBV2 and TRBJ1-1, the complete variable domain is EPEVTQTPSHQVTQMGQEVILRCVPISNHLYFYWYRQILGQKVEFLVSFYNNEISEKSEIFDDQFSVERPDGSNFTLKIRSTKLEDSAMYFCSSSVGQVAPEAFFGQGTRLTVV.

This CDR3 reads CASGSTRFSYNSPLHF. In DNA form, the CDR3 reads TGTGCCAGCGGCTCAACCCGGTTCTCCTATAATTCACCCCTCCACTTT. The chain carries TRBV7-2 and TRBJ1-6; D not resolved. V gave up 8 bases and J gave up 0 bases, with 14 bases separating them. CDR1 and CDR2 (germline): SGHTA, FQGNSA. This CDR3 comprises 16 residues.

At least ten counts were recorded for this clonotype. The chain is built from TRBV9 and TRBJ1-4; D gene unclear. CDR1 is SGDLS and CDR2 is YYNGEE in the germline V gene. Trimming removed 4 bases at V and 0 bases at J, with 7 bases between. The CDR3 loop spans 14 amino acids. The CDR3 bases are TGTGCCAGCAGCACAGATGCAACTAATGAAAAACTGTTTTTT. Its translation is CASSTDATNEKLFF.

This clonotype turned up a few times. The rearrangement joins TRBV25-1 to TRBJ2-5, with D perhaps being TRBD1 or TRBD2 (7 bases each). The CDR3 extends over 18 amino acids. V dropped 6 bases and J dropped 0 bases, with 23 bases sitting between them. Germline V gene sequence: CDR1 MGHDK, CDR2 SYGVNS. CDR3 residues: CASSLRGLAERYQETQYF. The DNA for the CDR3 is TGTGCCAGCAGCCTGAGGGGGCTAGCGGAACGGTACCAAGAGACCCAGTACTTC.

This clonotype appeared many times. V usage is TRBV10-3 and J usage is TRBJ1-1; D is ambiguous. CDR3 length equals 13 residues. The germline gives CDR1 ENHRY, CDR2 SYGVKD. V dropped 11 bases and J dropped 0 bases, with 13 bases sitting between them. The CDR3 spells CALRLNMNTEAFF. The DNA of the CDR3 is TGTGCCCTCCGCCTTAACATGAACACTGAAGCTTTCTTT.

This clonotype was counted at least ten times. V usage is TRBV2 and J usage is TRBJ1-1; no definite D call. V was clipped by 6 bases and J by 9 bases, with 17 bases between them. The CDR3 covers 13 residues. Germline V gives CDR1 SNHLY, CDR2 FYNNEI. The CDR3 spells CASRIISLNKAFF. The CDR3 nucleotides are TGTGCCAGCAGGATTATCAGCCTTAATAAAGCTTTCTTT. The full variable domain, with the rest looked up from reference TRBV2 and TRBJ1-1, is EPEVTQTPSHQVTQMGQEVILRCVPISNHLYFYWYRQILGQKVEFLVSFYNNEISEKSEIFDDQFSVERPDGSNFTLKIRSTKLEDSAMYFCASRIISLNKAFFGQGTRLTVV.

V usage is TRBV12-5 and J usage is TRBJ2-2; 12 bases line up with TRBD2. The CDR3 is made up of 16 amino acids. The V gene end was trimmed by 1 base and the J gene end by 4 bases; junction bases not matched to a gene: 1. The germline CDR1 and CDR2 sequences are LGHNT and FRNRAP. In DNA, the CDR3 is TGTGCTAGTGGTTTGGGGACTAGCGGGGTCACCGGGGAGCTGTTTTTT. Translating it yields CASGLGTSGVTGELFF.

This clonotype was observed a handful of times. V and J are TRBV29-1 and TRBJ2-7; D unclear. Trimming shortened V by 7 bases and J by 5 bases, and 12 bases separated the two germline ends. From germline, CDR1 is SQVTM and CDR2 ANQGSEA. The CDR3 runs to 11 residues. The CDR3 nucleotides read TGCAGCGGAGGATATAGGCACGAGCAGTACTTC. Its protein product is CSGGYRHEQYF.

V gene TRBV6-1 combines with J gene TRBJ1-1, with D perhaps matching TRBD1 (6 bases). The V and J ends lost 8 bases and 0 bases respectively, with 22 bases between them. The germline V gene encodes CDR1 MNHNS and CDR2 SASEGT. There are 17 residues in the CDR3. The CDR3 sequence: CASVLWGLGALNTEAFF. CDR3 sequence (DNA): TGTGCCAGCGTCCTGTGGGGGCTTGGGGCCCTGAACACTGAAGCTTTCTTT.

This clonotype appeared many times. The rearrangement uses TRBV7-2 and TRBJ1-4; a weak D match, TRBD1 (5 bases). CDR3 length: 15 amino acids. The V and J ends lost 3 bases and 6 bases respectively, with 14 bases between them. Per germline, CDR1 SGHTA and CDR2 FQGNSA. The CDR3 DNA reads TGTGCCAGCAGCTTTGCAGCAGGGCCGGATGAAAAACTGTTTTTT. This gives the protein CASSFAAGPDEKLFF. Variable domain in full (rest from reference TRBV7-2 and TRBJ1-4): GAGVSQSPSNKVTEKGKDVELRCDPISGHTALYWYRQSLGQGLEFLIYFQGNSAPDKSGLPSDRFSAERTGGSVSTLTIQRTQQEDSAVYLCASSFAAGPDEKLFFGSGTQLSVL.

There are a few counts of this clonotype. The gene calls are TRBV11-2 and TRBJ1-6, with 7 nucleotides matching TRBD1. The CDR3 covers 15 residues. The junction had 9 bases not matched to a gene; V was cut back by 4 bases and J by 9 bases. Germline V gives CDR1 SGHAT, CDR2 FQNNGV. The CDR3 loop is CASSSSTGAISPLHF. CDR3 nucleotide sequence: TGTGCCAGCAGCTCGTCTACAGGGGCCATTTCACCCCTCCACTTT.